This T cell receptor beta chain was recorded in a study of breast tumors, draining lymph nodes, adjacent tissues. TCRdb reprocessed the multiplex PCR reads via MiXCR and lists one record per CDR3 protein. Among around 170,000 distinct CDR3 sequences, roughly 30% were seen once, and the ten largest hold 4.3%. Germline V lookup: CDR1 LNHDA, CDR2 SQIVND (reference sequence). V trimming: 4 bases; J trimming: 0 bases; junction bases outside the gene matches: 10. This CDR3 has 17 amino acids. Broader study findings: Compared with lymph nodes, tumors were less diverse; compared with nontumor tissue, more.

This clonotype was seen at least ten times. Antigen unknown. Samples came from axillary lymph nodes draining the breast cancer. The receptor's source is a female donor with breast cancer. Some clones in this sample may be carry-over from other donors' samples. What was sequenced was axillary lymph node tissue. The rearrangement links TRBV19 to TRBJ2-7; 9 bases line up with TRBD1. CDR3 DNA sequence: TGTGCCAGTAGTAATCACGGGACAGGGCTCCTCTCCTACGAGCAGTACTTC. It encodes CASSNHGTGLLSYEQYF.